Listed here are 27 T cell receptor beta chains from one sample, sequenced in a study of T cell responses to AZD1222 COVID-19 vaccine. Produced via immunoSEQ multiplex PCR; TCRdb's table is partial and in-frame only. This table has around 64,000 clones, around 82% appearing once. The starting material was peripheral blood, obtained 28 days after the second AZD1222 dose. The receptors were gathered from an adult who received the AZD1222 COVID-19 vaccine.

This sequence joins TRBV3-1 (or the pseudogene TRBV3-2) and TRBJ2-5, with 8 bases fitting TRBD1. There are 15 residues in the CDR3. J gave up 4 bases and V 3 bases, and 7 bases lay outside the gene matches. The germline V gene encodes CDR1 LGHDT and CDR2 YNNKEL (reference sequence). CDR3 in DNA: TGTGCCAGCAGCCAGCTGACAGGGGCAAGAGAGACCCAGTACTTC. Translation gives CASSQLTGARETQYF.

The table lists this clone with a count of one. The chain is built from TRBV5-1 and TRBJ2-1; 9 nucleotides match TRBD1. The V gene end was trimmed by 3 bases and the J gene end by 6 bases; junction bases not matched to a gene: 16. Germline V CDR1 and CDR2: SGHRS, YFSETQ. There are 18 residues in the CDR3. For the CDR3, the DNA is TGCGCCAGCAGCTCGGGACAGGGATCGCGTTTTGCTGGCAATGAGCAGTTCTTC. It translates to CASSSGQGSRFAGNEQFF.

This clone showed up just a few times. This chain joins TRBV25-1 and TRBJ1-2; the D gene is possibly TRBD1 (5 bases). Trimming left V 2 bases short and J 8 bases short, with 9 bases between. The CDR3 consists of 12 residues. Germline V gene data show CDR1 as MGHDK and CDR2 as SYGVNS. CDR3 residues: CASSEQGVGYTF. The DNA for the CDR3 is TGTGCCAGCAGTGAACAGGGAGTCGGCTACACCTTC.

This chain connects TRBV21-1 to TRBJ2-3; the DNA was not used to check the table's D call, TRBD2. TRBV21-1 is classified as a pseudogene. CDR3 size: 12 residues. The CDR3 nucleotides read TGTGCCAGCAGCCTTCGACTAGCGGGGGAAATTTTT. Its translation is CASSLRLAGEIF.

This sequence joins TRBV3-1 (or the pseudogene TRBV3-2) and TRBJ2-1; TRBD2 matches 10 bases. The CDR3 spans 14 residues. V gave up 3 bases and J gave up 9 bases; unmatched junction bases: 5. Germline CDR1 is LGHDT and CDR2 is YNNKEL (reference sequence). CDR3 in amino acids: CASSQERGGGEQFF. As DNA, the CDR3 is TGTGCCAGCAGCCAGGAGCGGGGGGGCGGTGAGCAGTTCTTC.

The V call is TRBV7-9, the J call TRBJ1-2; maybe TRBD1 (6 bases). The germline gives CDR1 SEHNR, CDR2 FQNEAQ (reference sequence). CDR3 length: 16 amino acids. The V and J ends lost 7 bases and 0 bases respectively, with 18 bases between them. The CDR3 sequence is CASTFPGGAANYGYTF. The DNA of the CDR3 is TGTGCCAGCACCTTCCCGGGGGGGGCAGCTAACTATGGCTACACCTTC.

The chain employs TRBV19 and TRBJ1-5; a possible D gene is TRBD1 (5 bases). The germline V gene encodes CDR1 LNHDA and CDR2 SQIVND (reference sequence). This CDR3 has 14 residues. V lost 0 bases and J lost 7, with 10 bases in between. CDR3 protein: CASSIDLTAQPQHF. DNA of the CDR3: TGTGCCAGTAGTATAGATCTGACAGCACAGCCCCAGCATTTT.

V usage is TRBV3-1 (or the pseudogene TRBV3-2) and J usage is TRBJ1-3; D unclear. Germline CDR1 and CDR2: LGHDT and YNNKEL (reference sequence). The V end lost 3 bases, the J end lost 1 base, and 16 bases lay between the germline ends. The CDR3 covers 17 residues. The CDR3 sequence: CASSHHTRTESGNTIYF. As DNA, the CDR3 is TGTGCCAGCAGCCATCACACCCGGACGGAGTCTGGAAACACCATATATTTT.

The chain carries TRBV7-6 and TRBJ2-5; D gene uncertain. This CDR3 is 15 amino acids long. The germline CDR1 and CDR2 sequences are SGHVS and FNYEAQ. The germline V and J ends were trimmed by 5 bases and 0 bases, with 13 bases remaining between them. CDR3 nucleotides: TGTGCCAGCAGCGCTAGACCGGCCCACCAAGAGACCCAGTACTTC. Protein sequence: CASSARPAHQETQYF.

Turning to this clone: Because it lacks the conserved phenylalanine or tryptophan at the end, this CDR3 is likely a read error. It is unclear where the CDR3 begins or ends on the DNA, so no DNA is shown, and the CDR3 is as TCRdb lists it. The CDR3 loop is CASSPILTR. The V and J genes are TRBV4-1 and TRBJ2-4; whether TRBD1, the table's D call, matches the DNA was not checked. The CDR3 spans 9 amino acids, including both terminal residues. CDR1 is MGHRA, CDR2 YSYEKL, per germline.

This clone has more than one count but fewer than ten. The CDR3 spells CASSQVQYRDRGREKLFF. In DNA, the CDR3 is TGCGCCAGCAGCCAAGTCCAGTACCGGGACAGGGGGCGAGAAAAACTGTTTTTT. The chain is built from TRBV4-3 and TRBJ1-4; 12 bases are a match to TRBD1. J lost 8 bases, V lost 1 base, and 11 bases had no gene match. The CDR3 length is 18 residues. The germline V gene encodes CDR1 LGHNA and CDR2 YSLEER.

CDR3 loop: CASSIGQGFRSPLHF. CDR3 nucleotide sequence: TGTGCCAGTAGTATAGGACAGGGGTTTCGTTCACCCCTCCACTTT. J is TRBJ1-6 and V is TRBV19; the match to TRBD1 covers 8 bases. Germline assignment: CDR1 LNHDA and CDR2 SQIVND (reference sequence). The trim removed 1 base at V and 9 bases at J, leaving 5 bases unmatched. CDR3 length equals 15 residues.

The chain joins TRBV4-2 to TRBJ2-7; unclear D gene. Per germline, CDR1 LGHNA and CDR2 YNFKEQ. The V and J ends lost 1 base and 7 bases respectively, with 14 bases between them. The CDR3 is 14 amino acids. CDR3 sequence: CASSQVGLNGEQYF. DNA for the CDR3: TGTGCCAGCAGCCAAGTTGGCCTCAACGGGGAGCAGTACTTC.

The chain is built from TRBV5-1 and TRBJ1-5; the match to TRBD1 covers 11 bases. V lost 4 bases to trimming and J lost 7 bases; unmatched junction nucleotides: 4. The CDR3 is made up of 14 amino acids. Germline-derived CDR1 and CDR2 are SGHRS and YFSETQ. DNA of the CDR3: TGCGCCAGCAGCCCGGGACAGGGGGACCAGCCCCAGCATTTT. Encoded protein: CASSPGQGDQPQHF.

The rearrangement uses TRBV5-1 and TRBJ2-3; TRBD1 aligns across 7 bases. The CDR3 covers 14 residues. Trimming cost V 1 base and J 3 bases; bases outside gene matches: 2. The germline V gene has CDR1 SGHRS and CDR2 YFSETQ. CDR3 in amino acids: CASSLSRGTDTQYF. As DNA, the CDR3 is TGCGCCAGCAGCTTGAGCAGGGGGACAGATACGCAGTATTTT.

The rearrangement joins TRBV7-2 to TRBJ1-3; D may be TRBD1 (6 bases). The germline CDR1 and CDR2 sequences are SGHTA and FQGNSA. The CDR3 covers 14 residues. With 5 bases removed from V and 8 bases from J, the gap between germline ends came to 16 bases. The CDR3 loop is CASSLGGGFDTIYF. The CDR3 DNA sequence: TGTGCCAGCAGCCTGGGAGGGGGTTTTGACACCATATATTTT. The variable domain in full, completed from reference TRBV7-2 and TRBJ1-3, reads GAGVSQSPSNKVTEKGKDVELRCDPISGHTALYWYRQSLGQGLEFLIYFQGNSAPDKSGLPSDRFSAERTGGSVSTLTIQRTQQEDSAVYLCASSLGGGFDTIYFGEGSWLTVV.

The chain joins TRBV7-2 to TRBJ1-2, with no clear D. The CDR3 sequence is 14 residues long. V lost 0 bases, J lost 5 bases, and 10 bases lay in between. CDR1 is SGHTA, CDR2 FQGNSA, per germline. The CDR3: CASSLALGGYGYTF. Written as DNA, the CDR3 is TGTGCCAGCAGCTTAGCGCTGGGAGGGTATGGCTACACCTTC.

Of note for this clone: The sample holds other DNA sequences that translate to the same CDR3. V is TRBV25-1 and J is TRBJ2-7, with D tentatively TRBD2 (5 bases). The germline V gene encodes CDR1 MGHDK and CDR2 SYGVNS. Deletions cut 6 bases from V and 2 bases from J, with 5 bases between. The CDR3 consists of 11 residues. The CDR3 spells CASREAYEQYF. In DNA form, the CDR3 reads TGTGCCAGCAGGGAGGCCTACGAGCAGTACTTC.

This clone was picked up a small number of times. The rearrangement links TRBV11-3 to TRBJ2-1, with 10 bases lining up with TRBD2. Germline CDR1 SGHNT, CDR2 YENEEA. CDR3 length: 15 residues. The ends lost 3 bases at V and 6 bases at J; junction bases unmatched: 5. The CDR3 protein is CASSLWSGGANEQFF. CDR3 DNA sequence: TGTGCCAGCAGCTTGTGGAGCGGGGGGGCCAATGAGCAGTTCTTC.

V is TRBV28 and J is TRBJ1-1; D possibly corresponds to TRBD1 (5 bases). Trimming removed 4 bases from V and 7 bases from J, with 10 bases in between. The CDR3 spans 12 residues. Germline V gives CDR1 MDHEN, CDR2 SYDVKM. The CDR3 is CASSSGINEAFF. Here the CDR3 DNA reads TGTGCCAGCAGTTCAGGGATCAATGAAGCTTTCTTT.

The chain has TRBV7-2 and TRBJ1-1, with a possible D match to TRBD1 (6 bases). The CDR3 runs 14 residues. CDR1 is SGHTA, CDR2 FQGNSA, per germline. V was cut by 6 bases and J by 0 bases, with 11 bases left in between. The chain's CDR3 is CASSSTGLNTEAFF. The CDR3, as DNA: TGTGCCAGCAGTTCGACAGGATTGAACACTGAAGCTTTCTTT.

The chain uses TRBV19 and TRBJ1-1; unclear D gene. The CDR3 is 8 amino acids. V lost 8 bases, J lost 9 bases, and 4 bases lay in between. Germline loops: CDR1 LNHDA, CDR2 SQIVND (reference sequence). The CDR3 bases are TGTGCCAGTTTTAAAGCTTTCTTT. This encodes CASFKAFF.

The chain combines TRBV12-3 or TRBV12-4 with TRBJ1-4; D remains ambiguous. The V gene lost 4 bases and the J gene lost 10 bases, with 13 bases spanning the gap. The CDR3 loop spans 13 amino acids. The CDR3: CASSYLDDGKLFF. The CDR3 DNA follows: TGTGCCAGCAGTTATCTGGACGACGGAAAACTGTTTTTT.

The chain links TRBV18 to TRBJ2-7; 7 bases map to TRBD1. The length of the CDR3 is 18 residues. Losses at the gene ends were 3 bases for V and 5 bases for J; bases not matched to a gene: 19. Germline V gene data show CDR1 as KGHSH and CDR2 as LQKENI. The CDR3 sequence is CASSPARDRPESIHEQYF. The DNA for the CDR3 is TGTGCCAGCTCACCTGCCCGGGACAGACCAGAATCCATCCACGAGCAGTACTTC.

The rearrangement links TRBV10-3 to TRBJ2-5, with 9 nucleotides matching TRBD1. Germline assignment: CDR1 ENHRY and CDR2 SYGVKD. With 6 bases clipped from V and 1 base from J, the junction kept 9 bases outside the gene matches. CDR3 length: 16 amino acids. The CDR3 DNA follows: TGTGCCATCAGCGATGGACAGGGGACGATCCAAGAGACCCAGTACTTC. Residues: CAISDGQGTIQETQYF.

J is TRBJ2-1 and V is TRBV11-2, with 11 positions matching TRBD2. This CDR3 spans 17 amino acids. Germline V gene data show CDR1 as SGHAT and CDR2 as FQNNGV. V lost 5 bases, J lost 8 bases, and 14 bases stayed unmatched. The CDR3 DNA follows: TGTGCCAGCAGCCTTACCGATATAGCGGGGGGGCGGGATGAGCAGTTCTTC. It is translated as CASSLTDIAGGRDEQFF.

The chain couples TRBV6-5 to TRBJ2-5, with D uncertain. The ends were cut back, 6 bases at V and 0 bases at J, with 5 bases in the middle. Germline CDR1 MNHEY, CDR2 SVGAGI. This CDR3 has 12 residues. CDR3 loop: CASRGHQETQYF. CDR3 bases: TGTGCCAGCAGGGGCCACCAAGAGACCCAGTACTTC.